The clone carrying this T cell receptor (beta chain) was counted only a few times. Its antigen is undetermined. Total RNA was isolated from each sample in quantities of at least 6 micrograms. Using a J-beta primer mix together with a sample-barcoded 5' primer, a second PCR was run for about 7 to 12 cycles. Every cDNA molecule bore a tag from a template-switch adaptor containing 12 random nucleotides. TCRdb called the 5' RACE reads again in MiXCR, with one record for every CDR3 protein. The sample includes over 1.5 million distinct CDR3 sequences, roughly 52% seen only once; the top ten take approximately 2%. This entry is derived from a study of blood T cells in healthy people across ages. On the study more broadly: About one barcoded beta molecule was captured per two T cells (by template switching).

Broader study findings: Compared with aged donors, long-lived donors showed fewer expanded clones, suggesting selection.

Sequences were obtained from blood. This TCR came from a woman aged 40 to 50 in good health.

CDR3 sequence (DNA): TGTGCCAGCAGCTCCATACGAGGCAGAGCCAACTATGGCTACACCTTC. Its translation: CASSSIRGRANYGYTF. The chain uses TRBV3-1 and TRBJ1-2; no definite D call. The V end lost 5 bases, the J end lost 2 bases, and 18 bases lay between the germline ends. This CDR3 is 16 amino acids long. Germline V gives CDR1 LGHDT, CDR2 YNNKEL (reference sequence).